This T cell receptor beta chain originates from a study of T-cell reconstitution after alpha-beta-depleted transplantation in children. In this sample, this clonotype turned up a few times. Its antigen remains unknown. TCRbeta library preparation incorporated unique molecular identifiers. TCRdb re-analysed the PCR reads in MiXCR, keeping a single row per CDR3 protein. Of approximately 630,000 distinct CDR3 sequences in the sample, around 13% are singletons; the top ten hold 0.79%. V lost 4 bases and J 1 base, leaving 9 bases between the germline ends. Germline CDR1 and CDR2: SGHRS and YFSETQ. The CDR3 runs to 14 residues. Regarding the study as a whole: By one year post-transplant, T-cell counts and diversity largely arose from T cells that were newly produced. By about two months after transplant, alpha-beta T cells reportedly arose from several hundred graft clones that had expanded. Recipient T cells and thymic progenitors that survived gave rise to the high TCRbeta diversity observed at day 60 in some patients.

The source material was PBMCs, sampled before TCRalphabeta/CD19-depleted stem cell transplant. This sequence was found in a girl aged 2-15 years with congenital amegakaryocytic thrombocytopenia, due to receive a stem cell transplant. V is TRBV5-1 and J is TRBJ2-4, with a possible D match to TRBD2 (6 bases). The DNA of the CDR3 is TGCGCCAGCAGCCGCGGGAAGGCCAAAAACATTCAGTACTTC. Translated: CASSRGKAKNIQYF. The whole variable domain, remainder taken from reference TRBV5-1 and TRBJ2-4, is KAGVTQTPRYLIKTRGQQVTLSCSPISGHRSVSWYQQTPGQGLQFLFEYFSETQRNKGNFPGRFSGRQFSNSRSEMNVSTLELGDSALYLCASSRGKAKNIQYFGAGTRLSVL.